The 7 T cell receptor beta chains given below trace back to one sample, sequenced in a study of radiotherapy plus CTLA-4 blockade in lung cancer. Clones were sequenced by immunoSEQ multiplex PCR, and TCRdb holds only the in-frame ones, with some missing. The table shows more than 40,000 clones, with more than 70% occurring only once. The sample consisted of peripheral blood, taken from a patient treated with radiotherapy plus ipilimumab. The receptors come from a human donor with non-small cell lung cancer who had stable disease on radiotherapy plus ipilimumab.

This clone is judged medium-sized. The chain recombines TRBV7-3 with TRBJ1-2; the D gene is possibly TRBD1 (6 bases). The CDR3 has 16 residues. Germline V gene lookup returns CDR1 SGHTA and CDR2 FQGTGA. V lost 5 bases, J lost 8 bases, and 24 bases lay in between. The CDR3 protein is CASSRRSGDGGEGYTF. The DNA of the CDR3 is TGTGCCAGCAGCCGTAGATCAGGGGACGGGGGTGAGGGCTACACCTTC.

This clone was observed a few times. This rearrangement joins TRBV6-5 to TRBJ1-1; D is undetermined. V dropped 9 bases and J dropped 1 base, with 9 bases sitting between them. Germline loops: CDR1 MNHEY, CDR2 SVGAGI. The CDR3 totals 12 residues. The CDR3: CASYDKNTEAFF. The CDR3 DNA follows: TGTGCCAGTTATGACAAGAACACTGAAGCTTTCTTT.

This rearrangement joins TRBV5-1 to TRBJ2-5; 13 bases map to TRBD2. Germline V gives CDR1 SGHRS, CDR2 YFSETQ. V trimming: 5 bases; J trimming: 4 bases; junction bases outside the gene matches: 8. There are 16 residues in the CDR3. The DNA of the CDR3 is TGCGCCAGCAGAAGAGGACTAGCGGGGGCCGGAGAGACCCAGTACTTC. Translating it yields CASRRGLAGAGETQYF.

The chain carries TRBV29-1 and TRBJ2-3, with 16 bases aligning to TRBD2. Per germline, CDR1 SQVTM and CDR2 ANQGSEA. Trimming at V came to 5 bases and at J to 2 bases, leaving 13 bases not matched to a gene. The CDR3 is 19 residues long. This CDR3 reads CSVRTPGLAGGAVTDTQYF. The CDR3 DNA sequence: TGCAGCGTTCGGACCCCGGGACTAGCGGGGGGGGCGGTCACAGATACGCAGTATTTT.

The chain couples TRBV19 to TRBJ1-2; 7 bases agree with TRBD1. The J segment lost 1 base and the V segment lost 6 bases, leaving 8 bases of the junction unmatched. The CDR3 is 15 residues long. Looked up from germline, CDR1 is LNHDA and CDR2 is SQIVND (reference sequence). Here the CDR3 reads CASRPPGGDNYGYTF. In DNA form, the CDR3 reads TGTGCCAGTAGGCCCCCAGGGGGAGATAACTATGGCTACACCTTC.

The V gene is TRBV5-1, the J gene TRBJ1-1, with 7 bases lining up with TRBD1. Germline CDR1 and CDR2: SGHRS and YFSETQ. CDR3 length: 14 residues. J lost 2 bases, V lost 2 bases, and 3 bases had no gene match. The CDR3 region is CASSLGGVNTEAFF. The CDR3 DNA follows: TGCGCCAGCAGCTTAGGGGGCGTAAACACTGAAGCTTTCTTT.

This chain links TRBV19 with TRBJ1-1; D is undetermined. CDR1 and CDR2 from the germline V gene are LNHDA and SQIVND (reference sequence). V lost 2 bases and J lost 1, with 8 bases in between. This CDR3 has 14 residues. The CDR3 is CASSIMGGNTEAFF. Written as DNA, the CDR3 is TGTGCCAGTAGTATAATGGGTGGGAACACTGAAGCTTTCTTT.